Each of the 28 T cell receptor beta chains below was sequenced from the same sample in a study of blood T cells in healthy people across ages (dated by TCRdb to between 2015 and 2017). The library was produced with 5' RACE. The run used an Illumina HiSeq 2500. A second PCR of about 7 to 12 cycles was run with a J-beta primer mix and a sample-barcoded 5' primer. TCRdb reprocessed the public reads (quality trimming at Q25 with fastp, clone calling with MiXCR) and kept in-frame beta chains. Entries that share a CDR3 protein sequence are merged under the most common genes and DNA. The sample profile shows some 800,000 distinct CDR3 sequences; around 25% of them were found once. The leading ten clones occupy more than 3% of the sample. These data are also associated with another study on T cells of mothers and their children.

Input material: blood. These receptors all come from a boy aged 5-17 years in good health.

This chain joins TRBV10-2 and TRBJ1-4, with D unresolved. Trimming left V 2 bases short and J 8 bases short, with 12 bases between. CDR1 is WSHSY, CDR2 SAAADI, per germline. This CDR3 region has 14 residues. CDR3 sequence: CASSERERQEKLFF. Written as DNA, the CDR3 is TGCGCCAGCAGTGAGAGGGAGAGACAAGAAAAACTGTTTTTT.

In this sample, this clonotype turned up a few times. V gene TRBV29-1 combines with J gene TRBJ1-1; D may be TRBD1 (5 bases). Trimming shortened V by 0 bases and J by 3 bases, and 8 bases separated the two germline ends. In germline, CDR1 is SQVTM, CDR2 ANQGSEA. There are 13 residues in the CDR3. For the CDR3, the DNA is TGCAGCGTTGAAGAGCAGGGTTACACTGAAGCTTTCTTT. Protein: CSVEEQGYTEAFF.

This clonotype came up a few times. CDR3 region: CSVVSGRGSYEQYF. DNA of the CDR3: TGCAGCGTCGTTAGCGGAAGGGGGTCCTACGAGCAGTACTTC. This chain joins TRBV29-1 and TRBJ2-7, with D possibly being TRBD1 or TRBD2 (6 bases each). CDR1 and CDR2 from the germline V gene are SQVTM and ANQGSEA. This CDR3 has 14 residues. V was pared by 6 bases and J by 1 base, with 16 bases between.

The chain links TRBV7-2 to TRBJ2-2, with 14 bases aligning to TRBD2. CDR3 size: 18 residues. Germline V gene data show CDR1 as SGHTA and CDR2 as FQGNSA. After removal of 4 bases from V and 5 bases from J, the junction contained 9 bases not matched to a gene. The CDR3 DNA reads as TGTGCCAGCAGCTCCCCCCCGGGACTAGCGGGAGTAACCGGGGAGCTGTTTTTT. Its translation is CASSSPPGLAGVTGELFF.

This clonotype was seen a handful of times. The chain recombines TRBV10-3 with TRBJ1-1, with 8 nucleotides matching TRBD1. From germline, CDR1 is ENHRY and CDR2 SYGVKD. V shed 9 bases, J shed 1 base, and the junction held 4 bases outside the gene matches. The CDR3 extends over 13 amino acids. As DNA, the CDR3 is TGTGCCATGGCGGACAGGGAGAACACTGAAGCTTTCTTT. Translation: CAMADRENTEAFF.

There are a few counts of this clonotype. CDR3 protein: CATSRGGQKYNEQFF. The CDR3 DNA is TGTGCCACCAGCAGAGGTGGCCAGAAATACAATGAGCAGTTCTTC. This sequence joins TRBV15 and TRBJ2-1; D not resolved. The CDR3 is made up of 15 amino acids. Germline V lookup: CDR1 LNHNV, CDR2 YYDKDF (reference sequence). The V end was cut by 1 base, the J end by 4 bases, with 11 bases between.

This chain connects TRBV7-9 to TRBJ1-1; D remains ambiguous. This CDR3 contains 15 residues. Trimming took 5 bases from V and 0 from J, leaving 13 bases between them. The V gene's germline CDR1 is SEHNR and CDR2 FQNEAQ (reference sequence). CDR3 nucleotides: TGTGCCAGCAGCCCGAGGACCCTATTGAACACTGAAGCTTTCTTT. Its translation is CASSPRTLLNTEAFF. Drawing the rest from reference TRBV7-9 and TRBJ1-1, the complete variable domain is DTGVSQNPRHKITKRGQNVTFRCDPISEHNRLYWYRQTLGQGPEFLTYFQNEAQLEKSRLLSDRFSAERPKGSFSTLEIQRTEQGDSAMYLCASSPRTLLNTEAFFGQGTRLTVV.

This chain connects TRBV2 to TRBJ2-1; D is uncertain. Looked up from germline, CDR1 is SNHLY and CDR2 is FYNNEI. Trimming took off 6 bases at V and 3 bases at J, with 9 bases between the two ends. The CDR3 extends over 13 amino acids. CDR3 sequence: CASRNSFYNEQFF. In nucleotides, the CDR3 is TGTGCCAGCAGGAACAGCTTCTACAATGAGCAGTTCTTC. Full variable domain (remainder filled in from reference TRBV2 and TRBJ2-1): EPEVTQTPSHQVTQMGQEVILRCVPISNHLYFYWYRQILGQKVEFLVSFYNNEISEKSEIFDDQFSVERPDGSNFTLKIRSTKLEDSAMYFCASRNSFYNEQFFGPGTRLTVL.

This clonotype was seen a handful of times. One end of the junction fails to match germline, which may point to a read error. The CDR3 region has the DNA TGTGCCATCAGCGAAGGGACTAACGGGAGTCATACGCAATATTTT. Translating gives CAISEGTNGSHTQYF. The chain couples TRBV10-3 to TRBJ2-3; 7 bases match TRBD2. The CDR3 length is 15 residues. Per the germline V gene, CDR1 is ENHRY and CDR2 is SYGVKD.

This clonotype was observed a few times. V and J are TRBV11-2 and TRBJ2-3; a weak D match, TRBD2 (6 bases). The length of the CDR3 is 16 residues. Trimming left V 2 bases short and J 6 bases short, with 18 bases between. Germline lookup yields CDR1 SGHAT and CDR2 FQNNGV. The CDR3, as DNA: TGTGCCAGCAGCTTATTTTCGGGAGTGTCCGCGGATACGCAGTATTTT. This translates into CASSLFSGVSADTQYF.

This clonotype was detected a few times. J is TRBJ2-7 and V is TRBV29-1, with TRBD1 matching over 7 bases. The CDR3 sequence is 15 residues long. Trimming removed 0 bases from V and 4 bases from J; junction bases left unmatched: 9. Germline CDR1 SQVTM, CDR2 ANQGSEA. CDR3 DNA sequence: TGCAGCGTTGAAGATGGGGACAGTTCTTCTTACGAGCAGTACTTC. This encodes CSVEDGDSSSYEQYF.

The chain recombines TRBV28 with TRBJ2-2; 9 bases agree with TRBD1. The CDR3 sequence is 15 residues long. Germline assignment: CDR1 MDHEN and CDR2 SYDVKM. J was trimmed by 4 bases and V by 3 bases; bases with no gene match: 3. Here the CDR3 reads CASSLGTGFTGELFF. CDR3 nucleotides: TGTGCCAGCAGTTTGGGGACAGGGTTCACCGGGGAGCTGTTTTTT.

This clonotype has a handful of counts. This sequence joins TRBV5-1 and TRBJ2-5; D may be TRBD1 or TRBD2 (5 bases each). From germline, CDR1 is SGHRS and CDR2 YFSETQ. V was pared by 0 bases and J by 4 bases, with 16 bases between. CDR3 length equals 16 residues. The DNA for the CDR3 is TGCGCCAGCAGCTTGGAACTCGGGACCCTGGGAGAGACCCAGTACTTC. This translates into CASSLELGTLGETQYF.

The rearrangement links TRBV27 to TRBJ2-3; perhaps TRBD2 as D (5 bases). Germline V CDR1 and CDR2: MNHEY, SMNVEV (reference sequence). Trimming left V 6 bases short and J 0 bases short, with 16 bases between. This CDR3 is built from 16 residues. The CDR3 region is CASSAGVAYSTDTQYF. CDR3 bases: TGTGCCAGCAGCGCCGGGGTAGCGTATAGCACAGATACGCAGTATTTT.

This clonotype was seen a handful of times. The V and J genes are TRBV29-1 and TRBJ2-5; the match to TRBD1 covers 7 bases. Germline V lookup: CDR1 SQVTM, CDR2 ANQGSEA. The CDR3 extends over 14 amino acids. Trimming at V came to 4 bases and at J to 4 bases, leaving 9 bases not matched to a gene. The CDR3 bases are TGCAGCGTTGTAGGGGGCGAGTCAGGAGAGACCCAGTACTTC. Its protein is CSVVGGESGETQYF.

This chain uses TRBV6-5 with TRBJ2-2, with TRBD1 identical over 7 bases. Trimming cost V 7 bases and J 2 bases; bases outside gene matches: 7. The CDR3 contains 15 residues. Germline lookup yields CDR1 MNHEY and CDR2 SVGAGI. The CDR3 sequence: CASTRGGENTGELFF. The CDR3 DNA reads TGTGCCAGCACCCGAGGGGGCGAAAACACCGGGGAGCTGTTTTTT.

V and J are TRBV23-1 and TRBJ1-5; D ambiguous. TRBV23-1 is marked as an open reading frame, function uncertain. The CDR3 spans 16 residues. Trimming shortened V by 7 bases and J by 3 bases, and 19 bases separated the two germline ends. CDR3 sequence: CASTPSFREFNQPQHF. The CDR3 DNA follows: TGCGCCAGCACCCCTTCGTTCCGGGAATTCAATCAGCCCCAGCATTTT.

Of note for this clonotype: The junction does not match germline at one end; this may be a read error. The V and J genes are TRBV5-1 and TRBJ2-7; no firm D call. CDR1 is SGHRS, CDR2 YFSETQ, per germline. The CDR3 has 13 amino acids. The CDR3 DNA reads TGCGCCGGCAGCTATGGACCGTCCTACGAGCAGTACTTC. Protein: CAGSYGPSYEQYF.

The chain combines TRBV29-1 with TRBJ2-5; either TRBD1 or TRBD2 may fit D (5 bases each). Trimming removed 5 bases from V and 4 bases from J, with 11 bases in between. This CDR3 region has 12 residues. Germline V CDR1 and CDR2: SQVTM, ANQGSEA. The CDR3 loop reads CSVLSGTETQYF. The CDR3 DNA follows: TGCAGCGTTTTGTCAGGGACAGAGACCCAGTACTTC.

A few counts support this clonotype. V usage is TRBV7-6 and J usage is TRBJ2-3; 9 bases are a match to TRBD1. This CDR3 is built from 15 residues. Germline lookup yields CDR1 SGHVS and CDR2 FNYEAQ. V lost 3 bases, J lost 5 bases, and 6 bases stayed unmatched. CDR3 DNA sequence: TGTGCCAGCAGCTTCGGACAGGGGAGGCGAGATACGCAGTATTTT. Protein: CASSFGQGRRDTQYF.

The table lists this clonotype with a few counts. V and J are TRBV7-9 and TRBJ2-3; the match to TRBD2 covers 8 bases. Germline loops: CDR1 SEHNR, CDR2 FQNEAQ (reference sequence). The CDR3 runs to 16 residues. V shed 4 bases, J shed 4 bases, and the junction held 10 bases outside the gene matches. The DNA for the CDR3 is TGTGCCAGCAGCTCCGCCGGGACTAGGGGCGCAGATACGCAGTATTTT. Amino acids: CASSSAGTRGADTQYF. The variable domain in full, with the rest retrieved from reference TRBV7-9 and TRBJ2-3, is DTGVSQNPRHKITKRGQNVTFRCDPISEHNRLYWYRQTLGQGPEFLTYFQNEAQLEKSRLLSDRFSAERPKGSFSTLEIQRTEQGDSAMYLCASSSAGTRGADTQYFGPGTRLTVL.

This chain uses TRBV6-2 or TRBV6-3 with TRBJ1-2, with TRBD1 as a possible D gene (6 bases). There are 14 residues in the CDR3. V was pared by 4 bases and J by 6 bases, with 15 bases between. Germline V gives CDR1 MNHEY, CDR2 SVGEGT. The CDR3 DNA sequence: TGTGCCAGCAGTTCGACACAGGGCTCTCATGGCTACACCTTC. It translates to CASSSTQGSHGYTF.

This clonotype has only a few counts. The genes are TRBV3-1 and TRBJ2-7, with D maybe TRBD1 (5 bases). Germline V CDR1 and CDR2: LGHDT, YNNKEL (reference sequence). Trimming shortened V by 4 bases and J by 6 bases, and 16 bases separated the two germline ends. The CDR3 consists of 14 residues. CDR3 in amino acids: CASSPQDGAREQYF. The CDR3 DNA sequence: TGTGCCAGCAGCCCCCAAGATGGGGCACGCGAGCAGTACTTC.

The chain combines TRBV24-1 with TRBJ2-7; D is possibly TRBD2 (5 bases). Matching the DNA end better, TRBJ2-5 makes the J call doubtful. This CDR3 spans 15 amino acids. CDR1 is KGHDR and CDR2 is SFDVKD in the germline V gene. The CDR3 loop is CATSEPRAGMETQYF. Here the CDR3 DNA reads TGTGCCACCAGTGAGCCCCGGGCGGGTATGGAGACCCAGTACTTC.

This clonotype was counted only a few times. CDR3 residues: CASSPGGGGPGANVLTF. In DNA form, the CDR3 reads TGTGCCAGCAGCCCGGGGGGAGGGGGTCCCGGGGCCAACGTCCTGACTTTC. This chain joins TRBV7-2 and TRBJ2-6; D may be TRBD2 (7 bases). Germline V gene lookup returns CDR1 SGHTA and CDR2 FQGNSA. V shed 5 bases and J shed 4 bases, with 18 bases lying between them. This CDR3 has 17 residues.

This sequence joins TRBV7-9 and TRBJ2-1, with 8 bases that match TRBD1. V was pared by 3 bases and J by 4 bases, with 8 bases of the junction left unmatched. This CDR3 has 16 residues. Germline V lookup: CDR1 SEHNR, CDR2 FQNEAQ (reference sequence). DNA for the CDR3: TGTGCCAGCAGCTTCCGCCGGGACAGGACATACAATGAGCAGTTCTTC. This translates into CASSFRRDRTYNEQFF.

The chain joins TRBV6-2 or TRBV6-3 to TRBJ2-7, with 9 bases identical to TRBD1. The CDR3 has 14 amino acids. The V segment lost 8 bases and the J segment 5 bases; nucleotides outside the gene matches: 10. Per germline, CDR1 MNHEY and CDR2 SVGEGT. The CDR3 protein is CASQGTGRSNEQYF. CDR3 nucleotides: TGTGCCAGCCAGGGGACAGGGCGGAGCAACGAGCAGTACTTC.

This clonotype was picked up a small number of times. J is TRBJ1-2 and V is TRBV10-3; 10 nucleotides align to TRBD1. V lost 7 bases to trimming and J lost 8 bases; unmatched junction nucleotides: 13. Germline-derived CDR1 and CDR2 are ENHRY and SYGVKD. The CDR3 spans 15 residues. DNA for the CDR3: TGTGCCATCACTGAAGGGACAGGGGTCTATGGCGGCTACACCTTC. Encoded protein: CAITEGTGVYGGYTF.